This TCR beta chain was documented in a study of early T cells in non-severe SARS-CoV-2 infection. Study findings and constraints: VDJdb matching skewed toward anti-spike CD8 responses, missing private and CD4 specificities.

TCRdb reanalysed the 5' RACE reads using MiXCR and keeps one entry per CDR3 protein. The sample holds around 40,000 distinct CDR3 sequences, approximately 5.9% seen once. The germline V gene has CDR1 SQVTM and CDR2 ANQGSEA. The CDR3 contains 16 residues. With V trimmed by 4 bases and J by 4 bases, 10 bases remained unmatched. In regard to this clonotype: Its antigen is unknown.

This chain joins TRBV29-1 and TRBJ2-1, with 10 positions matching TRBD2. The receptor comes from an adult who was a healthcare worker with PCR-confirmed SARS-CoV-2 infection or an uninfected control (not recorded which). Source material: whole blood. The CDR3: CSVGSLAGALYNEQFF. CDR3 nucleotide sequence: TGCAGCGTTGGGTCGCTAGCGGGAGCCCTATACAATGAGCAGTTCTTC.